The 18 T cell receptor beta chains below were found in one sample sequenced in a study of blood T cell repertoires in COVID-19. The repertoire was sequenced with immunoSEQ multiplex PCR; TCRdb's copy has only in-frame clones and lacks some. The table lists about 480,000 clones, about 91% of them singletons. The sequencing input was peripheral blood. These receptors were taken from a young man with COVID-19, enrolled during active disease.

This chain joins TRBV3-1 (or the pseudogene TRBV3-2) and TRBJ1-5; weak D call: TRBD1 (6 bases). Germline-derived CDR1 and CDR2 are LGHDT and YNNKEL (reference sequence). The V end was cut by 6 bases, the J end by 2 bases, with 14 bases between. The CDR3 runs to 15 residues. The CDR3 reads CASRGTPIGNQPQHF. The CDR3 DNA follows: TGTGCCAGCAGGGGGACACCCATTGGCAATCAGCCCCAGCATTTT.

The chain combines TRBV15 with TRBJ1-2, with 8 bases identical to TRBD1. Germline CDR1 reads LNHNV; CDR2 reads YYDKDF (reference sequence). The CDR3 loop spans 14 amino acids. J lost 8 bases, V lost 0 bases, and 5 bases had no gene match. CDR3 in amino acids: CATSRDQGARGYTF. The DNA for the CDR3 is TGTGCCACCAGCAGAGATCAGGGGGCGAGGGGCTACACCTTC.

As for this clone: Compared with germline, one end of the junction differs, possibly owing to a read error. This chain connects TRBV7-9 to TRBJ2-1, with D perhaps matching TRBD2 (6 bases). The CDR3 loop spans 12 amino acids. Germline V lookup: CDR1 SEHNR, CDR2 FQNEAQ (reference sequence). The CDR3 spells CASRSEGRELLF. DNA of the CDR3: TGTGCCAGCAGATCTGAGGGACGGGAGCTGCTCTTC.

The chain employs TRBV5-1 and TRBJ2-1; a weak D match, TRBD2 (5 bases). Germline CDR1 reads SGHRS; CDR2 reads YFSETQ. The CDR3 extends over 13 amino acids. Trimming removed 3 bases at V and 7 bases at J, with 11 bases between. CDR3 in amino acids: CASSWSRGNEQFF. The CDR3 nucleotides are TGCGCCAGCAGCTGGAGCCGCGGGAATGAGCAGTTCTTC.

The V gene is TRBV18, the J gene TRBJ1-2, with 8 bases lining up with TRBD1. The junction had 13 bases not matched to a gene; V was cut back by 6 bases and J by 4 bases. Germline V gene data show CDR1 as KGHSH and CDR2 as LQKENI. There are 16 residues in the CDR3. Here the CDR3 DNA reads TGTGCCAGCTCGTCAGCCGGACAGGGAAGCCTCTATGGCTACACCTTC. Its protein product is CASSSAGQGSLYGYTF.

V gene TRBV7-6 combines with J gene TRBJ2-5; 16 bases line up with TRBD2. The CDR3 consists of 18 residues. Germline V lookup: CDR1 SGHVS, CDR2 FNYEAQ. CDR3 protein: CAELQGLAGGPFQETQYF. CDR3 sequence (DNA): TGTGCAGAGCTCCAGGGACTAGCGGGGGGGCCGTTCCAAGAGACCCAGTACTTC.

The CDR3 nucleotides read TGCGCCAGCAGCCAAGATGCCCTAGCGGGAGTGAGAGGCGCCACCTACAATGAGCAGTTCTTC. This gives the protein CASSQDALAGVRGATYNEQFF. This rearrangement joins TRBV4-1 to TRBJ2-1; 10 bases line up with TRBD2. The CDR3 totals 21 residues. J lost 2 bases, V lost 0 bases, and 16 bases had no gene match. CDR1 and CDR2 (germline): MGHRA, YSYEKL.

The rearrangement links TRBV4-1 to TRBJ1-5; tentatively, D is TRBD1 (5 bases). V was pared by 4 bases and J by 1 base, with 11 bases between. CDR1 and CDR2 from the germline V gene are MGHRA and YSYEKL. This CDR3 comprises 15 residues. CDR3 bases: TGCGCCAGCAGCCTGACGGGGGGAAGCAATCAGCCCCAGCATTTT. Protein product: CASSLTGGSNQPQHF.

The chain joins TRBV11-2 to TRBJ2-3, with 9 bases that match TRBD1. V trimming: 4 bases; J trimming: 6 bases; junction bases outside the gene matches: 8. CDR1 is SGHAT and CDR2 is FQNNGV in the germline V gene. CDR3 length equals 15 residues. CDR3 sequence: CASSSPGQGSDTQYF. For the CDR3, the DNA is TGTGCCAGCAGCTCCCCGGGACAGGGATCTGATACGCAGTATTTT. Complete variable domain (other parts from reference TRBV11-2 and TRBJ2-3): EAGVAQSPRYKIIEKRQSVAFWCNPISGHATLYWYQQILGQGPKLLIQFQNNGVVDDSQLPKDRFSAERLKGVDSTLKIQPAKLEDSAVYLCASSSPGQGSDTQYFGPGTRLTVL.

The genes are TRBV9 and TRBJ2-6, with TRBD1 as a possible D gene (6 bases). Trimming removed 3 bases from V and 0 bases from J, with 10 bases in between. The CDR3 sequence is 16 residues long. Germline V gives CDR1 SGDLS, CDR2 YYNGEE. CDR3 residues: CASSDFRGSGANVLTF. The CDR3 DNA reads as TGTGCCAGCAGCGACTTCAGGGGCTCTGGGGCCAACGTCCTGACTTTC.

The V and J genes are TRBV11-3 and TRBJ2-3; 10 positions agree with TRBD1. J was trimmed by 3 bases and V by 8 bases; bases with no gene match: 8. CDR3 length equals 15 residues. Germline V gene data show CDR1 as SGHNT and CDR2 as YENEEA. CDR3 sequence reads: CASGTGTGVTDTQYF. The DNA of the CDR3 is TGTGCCAGCGGAACCGGGACAGGGGTTACAGATACGCAGTATTTT.

The genes are TRBV6-4 and TRBJ2-3; D is unclear. Trimming removed 3 bases from V and 0 bases from J, with 7 bases in between. Germline values: CDR1 MRHNA, CDR2 SNTAGT. The CDR3 loop spans 14 amino acids. CDR3 amino acids: CASSEQASTDTQYF. CDR3 nucleotide sequence: TGTGCCAGCAGTGAGCAAGCTAGCACAGATACGCAGTATTTT.

This clone was seen once. V gene TRBV2 combines with J gene TRBJ2-3, with a possible D match to TRBD2 (6 bases). The CDR3 spans 15 residues. CDR1 and CDR2 (germline): SNHLY, FYNNEI. V lost 4 bases to trimming and J lost 6 bases, with 17 bases between them. CDR3 nucleotide sequence: TGTGCCAGCAGTGTAGACGGGAGAACTCGGGATACGCAGTATTTT. This sequence encodes CASSVDGRTRDTQYF.

A single count supports this clone. CDR3 nucleotide sequence: TGTGCCATCAGATCAGGGGACTACGAGCAGTACTTC. Translating it yields CAIRSGDYEQYF. The V call is TRBV10-3, the J call TRBJ2-7; maybe TRBD1 (6 bases). The CDR3 consists of 12 residues. Germline V gene lookup returns CDR1 ENHRY and CDR2 SYGVKD. Trimming shortened V by 6 bases and J by 3 bases, and 9 bases separated the two germline ends.

The chain combines TRBV9 with TRBJ1-2; 9 positions agree with TRBD1. Trimming at V came to 0 bases and at J to 8 bases, leaving 11 bases not matched to a gene. Looked up from germline, CDR1 is SGDLS and CDR2 is YYNGEE. This CDR3 region has 16 residues. The CDR3 loop is CASSVGLPGQGGGYTF. For the CDR3, the DNA is TGTGCCAGCAGCGTAGGATTGCCGGGACAGGGAGGCGGCTACACCTTC.

The chain combines TRBV6-5 with TRBJ1-5; the D gene is possibly TRBD1 (6 bases). V was clipped by 7 bases and J by 4 bases, with 17 bases between them. The CDR3 has 15 residues. The germline gives CDR1 MNHEY, CDR2 SVGAGI. The CDR3 loop is CASIITDSTNQPQHF. The CDR3, as DNA: TGTGCCAGCATAATTACGGACAGTACAAATCAGCCCCAGCATTTT.

Comment on this clone: This sample also contains other DNA sequences that code for the same CDR3. The rearrangement uses TRBV5-1 and TRBJ2-1; D unclear. This CDR3 comprises 15 residues. CDR1 is SGHRS, CDR2 YFSETQ, per germline. Between the trimmed V and J ends, which lost 2 bases and 0 bases, there was a span of 9 bases. This CDR3 is CASSFGGSSYNEQFF. The CDR3 bases are TGCGCCAGCAGCTTTGGCGGAAGCTCCTACAATGAGCAGTTCTTC. Supplemented by reference TRBV5-1 and TRBJ2-1, the full variable domain reads KAGVTQTPRYLIKTRGQQVTLSCSPISGHRSVSWYQQTPGQGLQFLFEYFSETQRNKGNFPGRFSGRQFSNSRSEMNVSTLELGDSALYLCASSFGGSSYNEQFFGPGTRLTVL.

This chain links TRBV5-4 with TRBJ1-4, with a possible D match to TRBD1 (6 bases). CDR1 and CDR2 (germline): SGHNT, YYREEE (reference sequence). This CDR3 has 14 residues. V was pared by 4 bases and J by 2 bases, with 9 bases between. The CDR3, as DNA: TGTGCCAGCAGCGCACAGGGTACTAATGAAAAACTGTTTTTT. It is translated as CASSAQGTNEKLFF.